This T cell receptor beta chain was profiled in a study of blood T cell repertoires in COVID-19. Study-wide background: The United States, Italy and Spain were the sources of the acute and convalescent COVID-19 samples. The analysed material was cDNA or gDNA that came from T cells, B-cell-depleted T cells, or PBMCs.

Seattle cases were enrolled at active infection and followed longitudinally. Authors' processing steps: Amplification of reference gene primers was used by the study to estimate nucleated cell counts. The assay was immunoSEQ multiplex PCR, and TCRdb's table has in-frame clones only and misses some. V and J calls and clone size come straight from that table; D and trimming were deduced from the DNA. The sample includes some 220,000 clones, 70% to 90% seen only once; the top ten take about 2.5%. This CDR3 is built from 14 residues. Trimming pared 0 bases from V and 0 bases from J, leaving 6 bases between. The germline CDR1 and CDR2 sequences are SGHRS and YFSETQ.

The gene calls are TRBV5-1 and TRBJ2-5; D is unclear. The source is a woman in her 70s with COVID-19, enrolled during active disease. The sample was peripheral blood. The CDR3 DNA sequence: TGCGCCAGCAGCTTGGGTCAGGACCAAGAGACCCAGTACTTC. Residues: CASSLGQDQETQYF. Complete variable domain (other parts from reference TRBV5-1 and TRBJ2-5): KAGVTQTPRYLIKTRGQQVTLSCSPISGHRSVSWYQQTPGQGLQFLFEYFSETQRNKGNFPGRFSGRQFSNSRSEMNVSTLELGDSALYLCASSLGQDQETQYFGPGTRLLVL.